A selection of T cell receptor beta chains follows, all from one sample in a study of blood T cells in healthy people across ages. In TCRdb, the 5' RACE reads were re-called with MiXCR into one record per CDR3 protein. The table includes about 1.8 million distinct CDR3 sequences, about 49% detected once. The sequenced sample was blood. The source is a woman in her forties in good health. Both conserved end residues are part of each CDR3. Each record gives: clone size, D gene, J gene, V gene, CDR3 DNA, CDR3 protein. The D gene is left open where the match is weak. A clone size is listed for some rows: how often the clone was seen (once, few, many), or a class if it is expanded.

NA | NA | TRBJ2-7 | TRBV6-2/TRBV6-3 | TGTGCCAGCAGGCTCCGGGACACGCGCTCCTACGAGCAGTACTTC | CASRLRDTRSYEQYF
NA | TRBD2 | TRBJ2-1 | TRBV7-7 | TGTGCTGTCCGTTCCATGGGGAGGGGAAACAATGAGCAGTTCTTC | CAVRSMGRGNNEQFF
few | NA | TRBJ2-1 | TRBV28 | TGTGCCAGCAGTCCCCGACACGTCTCCTACAATGAGCAGTTCTTC | CASSPRHVSYNEQFF
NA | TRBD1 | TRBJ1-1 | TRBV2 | TGTGCCAGCGGCAGTCAGGGGGTGGCTGAAGCTTTCTTT | CASGSQGVAEAFF
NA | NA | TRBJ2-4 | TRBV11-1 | TGTGCCAGCAGCCCCACCAGAGGCGGTGGCAAAAACATTCAGTACTTC | CASSPTRGGGKNIQYF
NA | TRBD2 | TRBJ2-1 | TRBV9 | TGTGCCAGCAGCGTAGCTCCGGGACTAGGGATGAGCTCCTACAATGAGCAGTTCTTC | CASSVAPGLGMSSYNEQFF
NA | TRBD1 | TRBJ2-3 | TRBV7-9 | TGTGCCACCGGCCGACAGGGGACTTACACAGATACGCAGTATTTT | CATGRQGTYTDTQYF
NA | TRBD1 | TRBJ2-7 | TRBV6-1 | TGTGCCAGCGGACAGGGTAACTACGAGCAGTACTTC | CASGQGNYEQYF
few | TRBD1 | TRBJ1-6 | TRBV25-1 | TGTGCCAGCAGTGAATGGGGACAGGGCAATTCACCCCTCCACTTT | CASSEWGQGNSPLHF
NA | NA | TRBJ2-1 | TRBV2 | TGTGCCAGCAGTGAAGCGAGGGGTAGTGAGCAGTTCTTC | CASSEARGSEQFF
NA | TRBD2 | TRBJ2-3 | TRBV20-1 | TGCAGTGCTAGAGCCGGGACTAGCGGAGGGGCCCCAGATACGCAGTATTTT | CSARAGTSGGAPDTQYF
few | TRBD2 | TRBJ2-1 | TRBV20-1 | TGCAGTGCTAGACTACCGGGACTAGCGGGGGGCAGCGTGACCTACAATGAGCAGTTCTTC | CSARLPGLAGGSVTYNEQFF
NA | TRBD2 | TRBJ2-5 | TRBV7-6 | TGTGCCAGCAGCCGGGGACTAGCGGGTTATGGAGAGACCCAGTACTTC | CASSRGLAGYGETQYF
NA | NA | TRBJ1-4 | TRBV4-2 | TGTGCCAGCAGGTTACAGGGTTCCGCGGATGAAAAACTGTTTTTT | CASRLQGSADEKLFF
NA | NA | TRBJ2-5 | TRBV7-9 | TGTGCCAGCAGCTTAGAATTGGGAGAGACCCAGTACTTC | CASSLELGETQYF
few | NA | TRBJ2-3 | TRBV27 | TGTGCCAGCAGTTTACTCTTTCCGACCGTTAGCACAGATACGCAGTATTTT | CASSLLFPTVSTDTQYF
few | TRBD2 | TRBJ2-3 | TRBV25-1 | TGTGCCAGCAGTGTACCCGGGACTATGACAGATACGCAGTATTTT | CASSVPGTMTDTQYF
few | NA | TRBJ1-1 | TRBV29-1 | TGCAGCGTTACGTTAGCAGGCCTTCCCTCTGAAGCTTTCTTT | CSVTLAGLPSEAFF
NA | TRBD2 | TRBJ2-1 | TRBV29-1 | TGCAGCGTTGAAGACGGACTAGCGGGGAGACGCAATGAGCAGTTCTTC | CSVEDGLAGRRNEQFF
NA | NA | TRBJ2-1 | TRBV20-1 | TGCAGTGCTAGAGATATTTTCACGGCCCTAGAGAAAATCTACAATGAGCAGTTCTTC | CSARDIFTALEKIYNEQFF
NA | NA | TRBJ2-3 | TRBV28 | TGTGCCAGCAGCTTACCGGGGGAAACAGATACGCAGTATTTT | CASSLPGETDTQYF
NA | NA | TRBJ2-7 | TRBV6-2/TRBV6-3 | TGTGCCAGCAGGATGACAGGAGCCTACGAGCAGTACTTC | CASRMTGAYEQYF
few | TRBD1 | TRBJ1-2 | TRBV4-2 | TGTGCCAGCGCCCGGGACAGGGGAGAGGGCGGCTACACCTTC | CASARDRGEGGYTF
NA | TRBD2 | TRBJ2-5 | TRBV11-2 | TGTGCCAGCAGCTTATGGCACCGGACTAGCGGGGGGGCCTGGCAAGAGACCCAGTACTTC | CASSLWHRTSGGAWQETQYF
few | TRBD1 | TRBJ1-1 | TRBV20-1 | TGCAGTGCTAGAACGTTTAGGAGGACAGGGTACACTGAAGCTTTCTTT | CSARTFRRTGYTEAFF
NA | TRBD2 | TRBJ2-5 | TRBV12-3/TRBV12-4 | TGTGCCAGCAGTCCGGACTGGCGGGGGGGAGGGCAAGAGACCCAGTACTTC | CASSPDWRGGGQETQYF
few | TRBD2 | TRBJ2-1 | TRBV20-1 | TGCAGTGCTTCAACCCTAGCGGGGCCATACAATGAGCAGTTCTTC | CSASTLAGPYNEQFF
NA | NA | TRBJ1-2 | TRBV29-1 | TGCAGCGTTGATGCTGGCCCCTATGGCTACACCTTC | CSVDAGPYGYTF